The clone carrying this T cell receptor beta chain was seen ten or more times. The target antigen is unknown. Between the trimmed V and J ends, which lost 10 bases and 7 bases, there was a span of 18 bases. The CDR3 sequence is 13 residues long. Germline values: CDR1 MNHEY, CDR2 SVGAGI. The data were obtained in a study of early T cells in non-severe SARS-CoV-2 infection. Study-wide context: Bulk RNA from unsorted whole blood was sequenced; chains were unpaired.

Individual cDNA molecules received unique molecular identifiers. TCRdb ran MiXCR on the 5' RACE reads and lists one entry per CDR3 protein. Altogether roughly 53,000 distinct CDR3 sequences are present, more than 9% being singletons, with the ten largest covering around 4.3%. Study observations and caveats: Using VDJdb, the matching emphasized anti-spike CD8 responses while missing private and CD4 specificities.

The J gene is TRBJ2-3, the V gene TRBV6-5; D is possibly TRBD1 or TRBD2 (5 bases each). Specimen: whole blood. This receptor was obtained from an adult who was a healthcare worker with PCR-confirmed SARS-CoV-2 infection or an uninfected control (not recorded which). CDR3 sequence (DNA): TGTGCCACCGGTGGTCTTGGGGACCATACGCAGTATTTT. Its protein is CATGGLGDHTQYF.